This TCR beta chain was recovered during a study of blood T cell repertoires in COVID-19. The CDR3 covers 14 residues. V was trimmed by 2 bases and J by 2 bases, leaving 7 bases between them. CDR1 MNHEY and CDR2 SVGAGI come from the germline V gene. The repertoire was sequenced with immunoSEQ multiplex PCR; TCRdb's copy has only in-frame clones and lacks some. The sample consists of 35,000 to 50,000 clones, roughly 80% of them appearing once. The chain couples TRBV6-5 to TRBJ1-3; no reliable D call. The specimen sequenced was peripheral blood. The receptor was derived from a man aged 60 to 69 in a cohort sampled during active COVID-19. DNA of the CDR3: TGTGCCAGCAGTTACGGAGGGACTGGAAACACCATATATTTT. It translates to CASSYGGTGNTIYF.